Presented here are 25 T cell receptor beta chains from one specimen sequenced in a study of T cells expressing NK-cell markers. Using the 5' RACE reads, TCRdb records one entry per CDR3 protein without DNA. This sample's table reports 7,300 or so distinct CDR3 sequences. Material: blood T cells: a sorted CD56 or NKG2C T cell subset, CD4+ or CD8+ T cells, or bulk PBMC T cells (not recorded which). The receptors were sampled from a man aged 18 to 69 in good health.

The chain uses TRBV6-4 and TRBJ1-6. Germline-derived CDR1 and CDR2 are MRHNA and SNTAGT. CDR3 length equals 14 residues. The CDR3 here is CASRDTLEGSPLHF.

V is TRBV7-2 and J is TRBJ1-2; TCRdb returns TRBD1, unconfirmable since there is no DNA. Germline loops: CDR1 SGHTA, CDR2 FQGNSA. CDR3 size: 12 residues. CDR3 sequence reads: CASTPPPGGYTF.

This chain links TRBV5-1 with TRBJ2-1; the TRBD2 assignment by TCRdb is unverifiable without DNA. Germline values: CDR1 SGHRS, CDR2 YFSETQ. The CDR3 has 16 amino acids. This CDR3 reads CASSLQGGGGSNEQFF.

The chain has TRBV21-1 and TRBJ1-1; TCRdb's assignment of TRBD1 cannot be checked, as there is no DNA. TRBV21-1 is labeled a pseudogene. This CDR3 spans 14 amino acids. CDR3 sequence reads: CASSKSVRGTEAFF.

The chain employs TRBV6-2 or TRBV6-3 and TRBJ1-1; TCRdb indicates TRBD1, and absent DNA this call remains unverified. Per the germline V gene, CDR1 is MNHEY and CDR2 is SVGEGT. The CDR3 is 15 amino acids. The CDR3 loop reads CASSQNSGGAARAFF.

The J gene is TRBJ2-1, the V gene TRBV6-4. The germline CDR1 and CDR2 sequences are MRHNA and SNTAGT. The CDR3 contains 14 residues. CDR3 region: CASSDSTATNEQFF.

The chain links TRBV5-6 to TRBJ2-7; TCRdb's assignment of TRBD1 cannot be checked, as there is no DNA. This CDR3 spans 12 amino acids. The germline gives CDR1 SGHDT, CDR2 YYEEEE. CDR3 in amino acids: CASSFRGIEQYF.

The chain uses TRBV23-1 and TRBJ1-6. TRBV23-1 is recorded as an ORF, its role being uncertain. The CDR3 sequence is 13 residues long. CDR3 in amino acids: CASSQKNIVPLHF.

This sequence joins TRBV4-2 and TRBJ1-3. The CDR3 has 16 residues. Germline CDR1 reads LGHNA; CDR2 reads YNFKEQ. CDR3 loop: CASSQVLTLSGNTIYF.

The chain couples TRBV20-1 to TRBJ2-7; there is no DNA to check the TCRdb D call of TRBD2. Germline V gives CDR1 DFQATT, CDR2 SNEGSKA (reference sequence). The length of the CDR3 is 15 residues. Here the CDR3 reads CSARALSGADYEQYF.

This chain connects TRBV3-1 to TRBJ2-5; TCRdb calls TRBD2, which cannot be checked without DNA. CDR3 size: 15 residues. Germline CDR1 is LGHDT and CDR2 is YNNKEL (reference sequence). The CDR3: CASSQGAGEVETQYF.

The J gene is TRBJ2-5, the V gene TRBV7-8; with no DNA, the TCRdb D assignment of TRBD2 cannot be verified. CDR1 and CDR2 from the germline V gene are SGHVS and FQNEAQ. This CDR3 region has 17 residues. The CDR3 loop reads CASSLSGAGGGTETQYF.

The chain links TRBV6-1 to TRBJ1-1; TCRdb's D call of TRBD1 is untestable without DNA. Per germline, CDR1 MNHNS and CDR2 SASEGT. This CDR3 spans 15 amino acids. The CDR3 loop is CASSEMAGGESEAFF.

The chain has TRBV28 and TRBJ2-7; there is no DNA to check the TCRdb D call of TRBD1. The CDR3 has 14 residues. Germline lookup yields CDR1 MDHEN and CDR2 SYDVKM. CDR3 sequence reads: CASTLTGDSYEQYF.

The chain uses TRBV5-6 and TRBJ2-5; TCRdb's D call, TRBD1, is unchecked because there is no DNA. The germline gives CDR1 SGHDT, CDR2 YYEEEE. The CDR3 consists of 15 residues. CDR3 sequence: CASSLYRGNGETQYF. Drawing the rest from reference TRBV5-6 and TRBJ2-5, the complete variable domain is DAGVTQSPTHLIKTRGQQVTLRCSPKSGHDTVSWYQQALGQGPQFIFQYYEEEERQRGNFPDRFSGHQFPNYSSELNVNALLLGDSALYLCASSLYRGNGETQYFGPGTRLLVL.

The V call is TRBV6-4, the J call TRBJ2-3; lacking DNA, the TRBD1 call made by TCRdb goes unchecked. This CDR3 comprises 15 residues. Germline values: CDR1 MRHNA, CDR2 SNTAGT. The CDR3 spells CASSDSEGAADTQYF.

The chain couples TRBV4-2 to TRBJ1-5. Germline values: CDR1 LGHNA, CDR2 YNFKEQ. The CDR3 loop spans 17 amino acids. CDR3 region: CASSQDQAGRVSQPQHF.

This chain connects TRBV6-5 to TRBJ2-2; absent DNA, TCRdb's TRBD1 call cannot be checked. CDR3 length: 15 amino acids. Germline V gene lookup returns CDR1 MNHEY and CDR2 SVGAGI. CDR3 sequence: CASSYSSGGSGELFF.

The chain couples TRBV20-1 to TRBJ1-6; TCRdb's D gene call, TRBD1, goes unchecked for lack of DNA. Germline values: CDR1 DFQATT, CDR2 SNEGSKA (reference sequence). This CDR3 spans 14 amino acids. Here the CDR3 reads CSARDRADSGPLHF.

The chain employs TRBV6-1 and TRBJ2-7; checking the TCRdb D call of TRBD1 is not possible without DNA. The CDR3 contains 16 residues. Per germline, CDR1 MNHNS and CDR2 SASEGT. CDR3 loop: CASSEPPGQGTDEQYF.

The rearrangement joins TRBV6-4 to TRBJ2-3; TCRdb returns TRBD2, unconfirmable since there is no DNA. Germline-derived CDR1 and CDR2 are MRHNA and SNTAGT. The CDR3 length is 14 residues. CDR3 region: CASSDLAGGDTQYF.

The chain is built from TRBV21-1 and TRBJ2-1; TCRdb reports TRBD2, a call that lacks DNA to check it against. TRBV21-1 constitutes a pseudogene. The CDR3 extends over 16 amino acids. CDR3: CASSRPGQSRYDEQFF.

V and J are TRBV11-2 and TRBJ2-3; TCRdb returns TRBD1, unconfirmable since there is no DNA. Germline V gene data show CDR1 as SGHAT and CDR2 as FQNNGV. The CDR3 length is 17 residues. This CDR3 reads CASSPGGQGGYTDTQYF.

V usage is TRBV7-8 and J usage is TRBJ2-2; TCRdb's D gene call, TRBD1, goes unchecked for lack of DNA. The CDR3 is 16 residues long. Germline assignment: CDR1 SGHVS and CDR2 FQNEAQ. The CDR3 protein is CASSFPDRGHTGELFF.

The chain combines TRBV6-1 with TRBJ1-4. The CDR3 covers 15 residues. From germline, CDR1 is MNHNS and CDR2 SASEGT. The chain's CDR3 is CASSEVTATNEKLFF.